These 21 T cell receptor beta chains were all obtained from the same sample, sequenced in a study of beta chain features in type 1 diabetes. Reverse transcription of all isolated RNA meant that expressed TCRB transcripts were sequenced. Sequencing was performed with immunoSEQ multiplex PCR; in TCRdb, only in-frame clones are kept and a portion is missing. This table has some 330,000 clones, about 10% appearing once. Material: naive CD4+ T cells from blood. The source of these receptors is a woman aged 25 to 39 in good health.

The V and J genes are TRBV7-9 and TRBJ2-5; D is possibly TRBD2 (6 bases). Germline CDR1 reads SEHNR; CDR2 reads FQNEAQ (reference sequence). The V end lost 5 bases, the J end lost 2 bases, and 15 bases lay between the germline ends. This CDR3 spans 15 amino acids. CDR3 nucleotide sequence: TGTGCCAGCAGCCCACGGAGGGCGGGACAAGAGACCCAGTACTTC. It yields the protein CASSPRRAGQETQYF. The full variable domain, rest sourced from reference TRBV7-9 and TRBJ2-5, is DTGVSQNPRHKITKRGQNVTFRCDPISEHNRLYWYRQTLGQGPEFLTYFQNEAQLEKSRLLSDRFSAERPKGSFSTLEIQRTEQGDSAMYLCASSPRRAGQETQYFGPGTRLLVL.

This chain connects TRBV6-6 to TRBJ1-1; D perhaps matches TRBD1 (5 bases). The CDR3 length is 14 residues. The germline CDR1 and CDR2 sequences are MNHNY and SVGAGI (reference sequence). V lost 6 bases to trimming and J lost 5 bases, with 16 bases between them. The DNA of the CDR3 is TGTGCCAGCAGACTCAGCGGGGGTTATACTGAAGCTTTCTTT. Protein product: CASRLSGGYTEAFF.

This clone was observed a few times. The chain combines TRBV11-2 with TRBJ1-3; D is unclear. Per germline, CDR1 SGHAT and CDR2 FQNNGV. V dropped 2 bases and J dropped 4 bases, with 12 bases sitting between them. This CDR3 is 15 amino acids long. CDR3 region: CASSLRRGPGNTIYF. CDR3 DNA: TGTGCCAGCAGCTTACGACGAGGGCCCGGAAACACCATATATTTT.

The V call is TRBV6-1, the J call TRBJ2-7; 7 nucleotides line up with TRBD1. This CDR3 comprises 13 residues. Germline V gives CDR1 MNHNS, CDR2 SASEGT. Trimming cost V 6 bases and J 4 bases; bases outside gene matches: 6. CDR3 sequence (DNA): TGTGCCAGCAGCCCGGGACAGAGTTACGAGCAGTACTTC. Protein: CASSPGQSYEQYF.

The genes are TRBV30 and TRBJ1-1; 9 bases agree with TRBD1. The junction had 4 bases not matched to a gene; V was cut back by 3 bases and J by 2 bases. Germline CDR1 reads GTSNPN; CDR2 reads SVGIG (reference sequence). The CDR3 loop spans 14 amino acids. This CDR3 is CAWRDRGGNTEAFF. Here the CDR3 DNA reads TGTGCCTGGAGGGACAGGGGAGGAAACACTGAAGCTTTCTTT.

This clone was counted a few times. This sequence joins TRBV19 and TRBJ2-5, with D possibly TRBD2 on 7 matching bases. This CDR3 is 17 amino acids long. CDR1 LNHDA and CDR2 SQIVND come from the germline V gene (reference sequence). Trimming pared 7 bases from V and 1 base from J, leaving 22 bases between. The CDR3, as DNA: TGTGCCAGTACCTCCGGGGGGCGGCAGGGCGGCCAAGAGACCCAGTACTTC. Translated, it gives CASTSGGRQGGQETQYF.

V is TRBV7-9 and J is TRBJ2-5; D may be TRBD1 (6 bases). Germline assignment: CDR1 SEHNR and CDR2 FQNEAQ (reference sequence). The CDR3 extends over 13 amino acids. The V and J ends lost 3 bases and 6 bases respectively, with 11 bases between them. CDR3 residues: CASSFTGTQTQYF. The CDR3 region has the DNA TGTGCCAGCAGCTTCACAGGGACGCAGACCCAGTACTTC.

This clone was observed a handful of times. This chain connects TRBV19 to TRBJ2-1, with 10 bases that match TRBD1. This CDR3 contains 16 residues. Trimming took 1 base from V and 7 from J; bases not matched to a gene: 7. CDR1 LNHDA and CDR2 SQIVND come from the germline V gene (reference sequence). The CDR3 loop is CASSIGVGQGRNEQFF. For the CDR3, the DNA is TGTGCCAGTAGTATAGGTGTGGGACAGGGGAGGAATGAGCAGTTCTTC.

The rearrangement uses TRBV7-8 and TRBJ2-5; TRBD1 matches at 8 bases. This CDR3 spans 15 amino acids. CDR1 and CDR2 from the germline V gene are SGHVS and FQNEAQ. V was pared by 5 bases and J by 6 bases, with 11 bases of the junction left unmatched. CDR3 nucleotides: TGTGCCAGCAGCCGGACTCCTCGGGACAGGCAGACCCAGTACTTC. This sequence encodes CASSRTPRDRQTQYF.

This chain joins TRBV9 and TRBJ2-3, with TRBD1 identical over 7 bases. J gave up 4 bases and V 8 bases, and 10 bases lay outside the gene matches. The CDR3 length is 14 residues. The germline V gene encodes CDR1 SGDLS and CDR2 YYNGEE. DNA for the CDR3: TGTGCCAGTGATTCGGGACAGCGGCCAGATACGCAGTATTTT. Its protein product is CASDSGQRPDTQYF.

The chain is built from TRBV5-1 and TRBJ2-1, with TRBD1 as a possible D gene (6 bases). Germline V lookup: CDR1 SGHRS, CDR2 YFSETQ. Trimming shortened V by 0 bases and J by 1 base, and 11 bases separated the two germline ends. CDR3 length: 16 amino acids. The CDR3 loop reads CASSLAPGHSYNEQFF. Written as DNA, the CDR3 is TGCGCCAGCAGCTTGGCCCCGGGACATTCCTACAATGAGCAGTTCTTC.

This chain uses TRBV5-6 with TRBJ2-7, with TRBD1 matching over 9 bases. CDR3 length: 14 amino acids. In germline, CDR1 is SGHDT, CDR2 YYEEEE. After removal of 4 bases from V and 5 bases from J, the junction contained 7 bases not matched to a gene. The CDR3 nucleotides read TGTGCCAGCAGCCTTCGGACAGGGGTCCACGAGCAGTACTTC. It specifies CASSLRTGVHEQYF.

The table lists this clone with a count of one. The V call is TRBV9, the J call TRBJ2-7; the match to TRBD2 covers 13 bases. CDR1 is SGDLS and CDR2 is YYNGEE in the germline V gene. Losses at the gene ends were 3 bases for V and 3 bases for J; bases not matched to a gene: 3. The CDR3 covers 15 residues. For the CDR3, the DNA is TGTGCCAGCAGCGGGAGGACTAGCGGGAGCTACGAGCAGTACTTC. Translated: CASSGRTSGSYEQYF.

This clone was found a few times. The chain employs TRBV29-1 and TRBJ2-5; 8 nucleotides agree with TRBD1. CDR1 SQVTM and CDR2 ANQGSEA come from the germline V gene. CDR3 length equals 15 residues. Trimming at V came to 0 bases and at J to 2 bases, leaving 5 bases not matched to a gene. CDR3 nucleotide sequence: TGCAGCGTTGAAGACAGGGGGCGAGCTCAAGAGACCCAGTACTTC. Amino acids: CSVEDRGRAQETQYF. Based on the CDR3 plus reference TRBV29-1 and TRBJ2-5, the full variable domain is SAVISQKPSRDICQRGTSLTIQCQVDSQVTMMFWYRQQPGQSLTLIATANQGSEATYESGFVIDKFPISRPNLTFSTLTVSNMSPEDSSIYLCSVEDRGRAQETQYFGPGTRLLVL.

This sequence joins TRBV7-9 and TRBJ1-2; TRBD1 matches at 8 bases. Germline values: CDR1 SEHNR, CDR2 FQNEAQ (reference sequence). V was clipped by 0 bases and J by 4 bases; unmatched bases: 4. CDR3 length: 15 residues. CDR3 protein: CASSLAPGGSYGYTF. The CDR3 DNA sequence: TGTGCCAGCAGCTTAGCGCCAGGGGGCAGCTATGGCTACACCTTC.

This clone has only a few counts. The chain has TRBV28 and TRBJ2-7; the match to TRBD2 covers 10 bases. The CDR3 has 16 amino acids. CDR1 and CDR2 from the germline V gene are MDHEN and SYDVKM. After removal of 6 bases from V and 2 bases from J, the junction contained 10 bases not matched to a gene. CDR3 in DNA: TGTGCCAGCAGGGGAGCGGGAGGGCCCCTTACCTACGAGCAGTACTTC. Its translation: CASRGAGGPLTYEQYF.

This clone was seen once. The chain has TRBV5-6 and TRBJ2-1, with 7 bases matching TRBD2. Trimming removed 2 bases from V and 9 bases from J; junction bases left unmatched: 8. Germline CDR1 reads SGHDT; CDR2 reads YYEEEE. The CDR3 is 14 amino acids. CDR3 nucleotide sequence: TGTGCCAGCAGCTTCCGGCGGGAGAAGGGTGAGCAGTTCTTC. Residues: CASSFRREKGEQFF.

The J gene is TRBJ2-4, the V gene TRBV18, with 8 positions matching TRBD2. V gave up 0 bases and J gave up 1 base; unmatched junction bases: 5. There are 17 residues in the CDR3. Germline V lookup: CDR1 KGHSH, CDR2 LQKENI. CDR3 region: CASSPPAGGFAKNIQYF. The CDR3, as DNA: TGTGCCAGCTCACCACCGGCGGGGGGCTTTGCCAAAAACATTCAGTACTTC.

This clone was counted a few times. This chain joins TRBV29-1 and TRBJ2-2; D is unresolved. The CDR3 has 13 amino acids. Trimming took 0 bases from V and 5 from J, leaving 7 bases between them. From germline, CDR1 is SQVTM and CDR2 ANQGSEA. Written as DNA, the CDR3 is TGCAGCGTTGAAGAATGGCGGACCGGGGAGCTGTTTTTT. This gives the protein CSVEEWRTGELFF.

The chain combines TRBV5-4 with TRBJ2-4; 13 bases fit TRBD2. V lost 3 bases, J lost 0 bases, and 6 bases stayed unmatched. The germline gives CDR1 SGHNT, CDR2 YYREEE (reference sequence). CDR3 length: 18 residues. Written as DNA, the CDR3 is TGTGCCAGCAGCTCGGGACTAGCGGGAACCCAAGCCAAAAACATTCAGTACTTC. This gives the protein CASSSGLAGTQAKNIQYF.

This clone appeared a few times. The chain joins TRBV6-4 to TRBJ2-1; weak D call: TRBD1 (5 bases). The ends were cut back, 3 bases at V and 14 bases at J, with 23 bases in the middle. CDR3 length: 15 amino acids. The germline gives CDR1 MRHNA, CDR2 SNTAGT. CDR3 amino acids: CASSDTLGLGRSKFF. The CDR3 bases are TGTGCCAGCAGTGATACCCTTGGCCTGGGGCGGAGCAAGTTCTTC.